These 21 T cell receptor beta chains share one sample of origin, sequenced in a study of OX40 agonist ivuxolimab in advanced cancers. TCRdb keeps only in-frame clones here, not all; method: immunoSEQ multiplex PCR. The table has around 11,000 clones, approximately 74% seen once. This material consisted of CD4+ or CD8+ T cells sorted from blood, taken in a trial of the OX40 agonist ivuxolimab. Every receptor here comes from an adult with an advanced solid tumor such as melanoma, head and neck, liver or kidney cancer.

The chain employs TRBV11-3 and TRBJ2-7; tentative D call: TRBD2 (5 bases). This CDR3 is 14 amino acids long. Trimming removed 2 bases at V and 4 bases at J, with 12 bases between. CDR1 and CDR2 from the germline V gene are SGHNT and YENEEA. The CDR3 protein is CASSLKAGFYEQYF. CDR3 nucleotide sequence: TGTGCCAGCAGCTTAAAGGCGGGCTTTTACGAGCAGTACTTC.

The chain uses TRBV10-3 and TRBJ2-1, with D maybe TRBD2 (5 bases). This CDR3 is built from 12 residues. Trimming shortened V by 2 bases and J by 9 bases, and 8 bases separated the two germline ends. Germline CDR1 ENHRY, CDR2 SYGVKD. The CDR3 spells CAISELSGEQFF. In nucleotides, the CDR3 is TGTGCCATCAGTGAGCTCAGCGGTGAGCAGTTCTTC.

The V and J genes are TRBV18 and TRBJ1-4; D not resolved. The CDR3 runs 13 residues. CDR1 KGHSH and CDR2 LQKENI come from the germline V gene. Trimming removed 0 bases from V and 7 bases from J, with 6 bases in between. CDR3 sequence (DNA): TGTGCCAGCTCACCACCGCAGCGTGAAAAACTGTTTTTT. Translating it yields CASSPPQREKLFF.

This chain joins TRBV4-2 and TRBJ2-1; D is uncertain. Germline V lookup: CDR1 LGHNA, CDR2 YNFKEQ. This CDR3 contains 14 residues. V lost 0 bases and J lost 6, with 9 bases in between. CDR3 sequence (DNA): TGTGCCAGCAGCCAAGAAGGCCAGATCAATGAGCAGTTCTTC. Residues: CASSQEGQINEQFF.

Details on this clone: Germline and junction disagree at one end, which may indicate a read error. The chain links TRBV6-6 to TRBJ2-7; no clear D. CDR1 is MNHNY, CDR2 SVGAGI, per germline (reference sequence). The CDR3 is 13 residues long. CDR3 region: CASSHSDSYEQYF. The CDR3 nucleotides are TGTGCCAGCAGTCACTCGGACTCCTACGAGCAGTACTTC.

The CDR3, as DNA: TGTGCCAGCAGCTTTATTACAGGGGGCTACTGGAACGAGCAGTACTTC. Its translation: CASSFITGGYWNEQYF. This chain connects TRBV5-6 to TRBJ2-7, with TRBD1 matching over 9 bases. The CDR3 runs to 16 residues. Unmatched junction bases numbered 11, after V lost 2 bases and J lost 5 bases. CDR1 SGHDT and CDR2 YYEEEE come from the germline V gene. Full variable domain (remainder filled in from reference TRBV5-6 and TRBJ2-7): DAGVTQSPTHLIKTRGQQVTLRCSPKSGHDTVSWYQQALGQGPQFIFQYYEEEERQRGNFPDRFSGHQFPNYSSELNVNALLLGDSALYLCASSFITGGYWNEQYFGPGTRLTVT.

The genes are TRBV4-3 and TRBJ2-1; D is undetermined. Germline V lookup: CDR1 LGHNA, CDR2 YSLEER. CDR3 length equals 15 residues. The germline V and J ends were trimmed by 1 base and 4 bases, with 11 bases remaining between them. The CDR3 DNA sequence: TGCGCCAGCAGCCAAGTACCCCCGGGTTACAATGAGCAGTTCTTC. Translation: CASSQVPPGYNEQFF.

By its share, this clone is medium-sized. The chain uses TRBV6-5 and TRBJ1-5; no clear D. Germline V lookup: CDR1 MNHEY, CDR2 SVGAGI. This CDR3 has 12 amino acids. V gave up 6 bases and J gave up 0 bases, with 3 bases separating them. CDR3 nucleotide sequence: TGTGCCAGCAGCCATAGCAATCAGCCCCAGCATTTT. Translating it yields CASSHSNQPQHF.

The V call is TRBV27, the J call TRBJ2-7; 8 bases are shared with TRBD1. Per the germline V gene, CDR1 is MNHEY and CDR2 is SMNVEV (reference sequence). The CDR3 contains 12 residues. V trimming: 7 bases; J trimming: 4 bases; junction bases outside the gene matches: 3. CDR3 sequence reads: CASTTGGYEQYF. Written as DNA, the CDR3 is TGTGCCAGCACTACAGGGGGATACGAGCAGTACTTC.

V is TRBV29-1 and J is TRBJ1-1, with D perhaps matching TRBD1 (5 bases). The CDR3 loop spans 13 amino acids. Trimming stripped 1 base from V and 4 bases from J, with 10 bases between. Germline V lookup: CDR1 SQVTM, CDR2 ANQGSEA. CDR3 coding DNA: TGCAGCGTTGAAGCGGGGGAGGGCACTGAAGCTTTCTTT. This translates into CSVEAGEGTEAFF.

This chain links TRBV10-2 with TRBJ1-1; D is uncertain. The CDR3 sequence is 14 residues long. V lost 3 bases, J lost 6 bases, and 14 bases lay in between. Germline loops: CDR1 WSHSY, CDR2 SAAADI. CDR3 nucleotides: TGCGCCAGCAGTGAAGGGAGGGTAGGGCCTGAAGCTTTCTTT. Its protein is CASSEGRVGPEAFF.

This clone came up a few times. The chain has TRBV9 and TRBJ2-3; 8 nucleotides line up with TRBD2. The CDR3 totals 14 residues. The V and J ends lost 7 bases and 0 bases, in that order; junction bases with no gene match: 4. Looked up from germline, CDR1 is SGDLS and CDR2 is YYNGEE. CDR3 in amino acids: CASGAGGSTDTQYF. The CDR3 DNA is TGTGCCAGCGGTGCGGGGGGAAGCACAGATACGCAGTATTTT.

V usage is TRBV27 and J usage is TRBJ2-7, with D maybe TRBD1 (5 bases). This CDR3 spans 17 amino acids. Between the trimmed V and J ends, which lost 2 bases and 3 bases, there was a span of 20 bases. The germline V gene has CDR1 MNHEY and CDR2 SMNVEV (reference sequence). This CDR3 reads CASSLISVTGALYEQYF. The CDR3 nucleotides read TGTGCCAGCAGTTTAATTTCGGTCACTGGGGCCCTCTACGAGCAGTACTTC.

The chain recombines TRBV29-1 with TRBJ2-7; 9 positions agree with TRBD1. Germline loops: CDR1 SQVTM, CDR2 ANQGSEA. The CDR3 loop spans 15 amino acids. V shed 0 bases, J shed 3 bases, and the junction held 6 bases outside the gene matches. The chain's CDR3 is CSVEDPDRGVYEQYF. In DNA, the CDR3 is TGCAGCGTTGAAGATCCGGACAGGGGTGTCTACGAGCAGTACTTC.

The genes are TRBV4-1 and TRBJ1-2; D gene unclear. This CDR3 is 15 amino acids long. V lost 0 bases and J 7 bases, leaving 15 bases between the germline ends. Germline V gives CDR1 MGHRA, CDR2 YSYEKL. CDR3 residues: CASSQESGLVRGYTF. The CDR3 DNA sequence: TGCGCCAGCAGCCAAGAATCGGGCCTAGTGCGTGGCTACACCTTC.

The chain links TRBV2 to TRBJ2-7; no firm D call. CDR1 and CDR2 from the germline V gene are SNHLY and FYNNEI. This CDR3 is 12 amino acids long. V dropped 2 bases and J dropped 3 bases, with 5 bases sitting between them. The CDR3 loop reads CASSERDYEQYF. As DNA, the CDR3 is TGTGCCAGCAGTGAAAGGGACTACGAGCAGTACTTC.

The rearrangement uses TRBV4-3 and TRBJ2-1, with 9 bases identical to TRBD1. V lost 7 bases, J lost 5 bases, and 9 bases stayed unmatched. Germline V gene lookup returns CDR1 LGHNA and CDR2 YSLEER. The CDR3 extends over 15 amino acids. The CDR3 spells CASTAGGQGDNEQFF. The CDR3 DNA is TGCGCCAGCACGGCTGGGGGACAGGGAGACAATGAGCAGTTCTTC.

This sequence joins TRBV5-4 and TRBJ1-1; TRBD1 matches 9 bases. The CDR3 contains 16 residues. Trimming cost V 6 bases and J 4 bases; bases outside gene matches: 13. The V gene's germline CDR1 is SGHNT and CDR2 YYREEE (reference sequence). This chain's CDR3 is CASTPGQGIRSTEAFF. For the CDR3, the DNA is TGTGCCAGCACCCCGGGACAGGGAATACGTAGCACTGAAGCTTTCTTT.

The chain carries TRBV29-1 and TRBJ2-2; maybe TRBD2 (7 bases). Trimming removed 5 bases at V and 5 bases at J, with 15 bases between. Looked up from germline, CDR1 is SQVTM and CDR2 is ANQGSEA. CDR3 length equals 14 residues. Here the CDR3 reads CSVPRGGGTGELFF. CDR3 DNA: TGCAGCGTTCCCAGAGGGGGGGGAACCGGGGAGCTGTTTTTT.

The V call is TRBV5-1, the J call TRBJ2-5; 10 nucleotides line up with TRBD2. This CDR3 has 18 amino acids. Germline trimming cut 0 bases from V and 2 bases from J; bases unmatched to any gene: 10. CDR1 and CDR2 from the germline V gene are SGHRS and YFSETQ. CDR3 residues: CASSLGAGFSGRQETQYF. CDR3 in DNA: TGCGCCAGCAGCTTGGGGGCAGGGTTTAGCGGGAGGCAAGAGACCCAGTACTTC.

This rearrangement joins TRBV5-4 to TRBJ1-2; TRBD1 matches 7 bases. The CDR3 runs 15 residues. Germline CDR1 and CDR2: SGHNT and YYREEE (reference sequence). V lost 4 bases to trimming and J lost 4 bases; unmatched junction nucleotides: 10. CDR3 in amino acids: CASSPTGTVAYGYTF. The CDR3 DNA is TGTGCCAGCAGCCCGACCGGGACAGTGGCCTATGGCTACACCTTC.